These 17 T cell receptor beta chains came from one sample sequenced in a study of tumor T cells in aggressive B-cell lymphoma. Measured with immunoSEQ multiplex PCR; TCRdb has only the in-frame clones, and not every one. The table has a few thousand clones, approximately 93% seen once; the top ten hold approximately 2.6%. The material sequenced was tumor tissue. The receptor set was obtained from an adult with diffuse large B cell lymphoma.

CDR3 sequence (DNA): TGTGCCAGCAGAAGAGACGGCAGACTCAATCAGCCCCAGCATTTT. Amino acid sequence: CASRRDGRLNQPQHF. J is TRBJ1-5 and V is TRBV28; D uncertain. Germline V gene data show CDR1 as MDHEN and CDR2 as SYDVKM. CDR3 length: 15 amino acids. Between the trimmed V and J ends, which lost 6 bases and 3 bases, there was a span of 15 bases. Together with reference TRBV28 and TRBJ1-5, the CDR3 gives the full variable domain: DVKVTQSSRYLVKRTGEKVFLECVQDMDHENMFWYRQDPGLGLRLIYFSYDVKMKEKGDIPEGYSVSREKKERFSLILESASTNQTSMYLCASRRDGRLNQPQHFGDGTRLSIL.

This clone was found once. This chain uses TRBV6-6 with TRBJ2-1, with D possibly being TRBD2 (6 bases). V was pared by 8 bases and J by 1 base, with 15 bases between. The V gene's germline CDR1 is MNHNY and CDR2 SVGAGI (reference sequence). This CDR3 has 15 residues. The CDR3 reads CASQSVGGSYNEQFF. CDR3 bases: TGTGCCAGCCAAAGTGTGGGGGGTTCCTACAATGAGCAGTTCTTC.

The CDR3 sequence: CASSFVQPQHF. The CDR3, as DNA: TGTGCCAGCAGTTTCGTGCAGCCCCAGCATTTT. The chain combines TRBV28 with TRBJ1-5; D gene uncertain. With 3 bases removed from V and 7 bases from J, the gap between germline ends came to 4 bases. The CDR3 consists of 11 residues. Germline V gives CDR1 MDHEN, CDR2 SYDVKM.

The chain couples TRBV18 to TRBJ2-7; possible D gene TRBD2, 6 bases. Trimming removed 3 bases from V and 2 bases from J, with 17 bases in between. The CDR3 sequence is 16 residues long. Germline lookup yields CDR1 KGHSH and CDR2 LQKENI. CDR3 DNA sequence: TGTGCCAGCTCACCGGCGGGGCGCATTGGGGCCTACGAGCAGTACTTC. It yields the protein CASSPAGRIGAYEQYF.

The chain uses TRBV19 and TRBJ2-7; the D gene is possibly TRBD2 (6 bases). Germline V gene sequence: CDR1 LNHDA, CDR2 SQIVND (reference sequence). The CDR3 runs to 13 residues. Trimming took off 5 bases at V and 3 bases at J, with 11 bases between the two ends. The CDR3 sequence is CASSRGGVYEQYF. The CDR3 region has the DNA TGTGCCAGTAGTCGGGGAGGAGTCTACGAGCAGTACTTC.

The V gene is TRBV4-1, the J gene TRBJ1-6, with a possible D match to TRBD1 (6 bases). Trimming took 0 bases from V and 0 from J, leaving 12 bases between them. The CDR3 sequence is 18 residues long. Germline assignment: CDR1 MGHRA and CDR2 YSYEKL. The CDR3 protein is CASSQEVDRSSYNSPLHF. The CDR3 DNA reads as TGCGCCAGCAGCCAAGAGGTAGACAGGAGCTCCTATAATTCACCCCTCCACTTT.

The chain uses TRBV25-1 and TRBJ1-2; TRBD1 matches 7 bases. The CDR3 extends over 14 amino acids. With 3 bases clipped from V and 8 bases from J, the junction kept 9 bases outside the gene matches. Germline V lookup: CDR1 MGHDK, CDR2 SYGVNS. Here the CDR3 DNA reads TGTGCCAGCAGTGAGGCCAGGGGGTTTGCCGGCTACACCTTC. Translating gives CASSEARGFAGYTF.

The CDR3 region is CASSSHDRPNGYTF. DNA of the CDR3: TGTGCCAGCAGCTCTCACGACAGGCCGAATGGCTACACCTTC. The rearrangement links TRBV27 to TRBJ1-2; possibly TRBD1 for D (6 bases). This CDR3 spans 14 amino acids. The V end lost 6 bases, the J end lost 6 bases, and 17 bases lay between the germline ends. In germline, CDR1 is MNHEY, CDR2 SMNVEV (reference sequence).

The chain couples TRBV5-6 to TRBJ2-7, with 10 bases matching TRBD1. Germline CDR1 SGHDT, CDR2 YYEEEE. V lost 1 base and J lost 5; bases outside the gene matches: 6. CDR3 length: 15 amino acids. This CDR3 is CASSLPGTGADEQYF. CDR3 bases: TGTGCCAGCAGCTTGCCCGGGACAGGGGCTGACGAGCAGTACTTC.

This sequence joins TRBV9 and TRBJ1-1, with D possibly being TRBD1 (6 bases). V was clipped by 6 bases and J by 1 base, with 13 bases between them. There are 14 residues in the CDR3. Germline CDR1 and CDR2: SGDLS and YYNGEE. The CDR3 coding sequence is TGTGCCAGCAACGTGGGGGGGCCGAACACTGAAGCTTTCTTT. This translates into CASNVGGPNTEAFF.

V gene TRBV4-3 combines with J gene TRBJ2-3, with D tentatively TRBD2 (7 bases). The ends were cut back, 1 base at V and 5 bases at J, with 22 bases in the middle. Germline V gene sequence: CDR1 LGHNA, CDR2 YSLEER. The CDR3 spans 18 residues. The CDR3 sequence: CASSQATHLAGAKDTQYF. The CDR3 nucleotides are TGCGCCAGCAGCCAAGCGACCCATTTGGCGGGGGCCAAAGATACGCAGTATTTT.

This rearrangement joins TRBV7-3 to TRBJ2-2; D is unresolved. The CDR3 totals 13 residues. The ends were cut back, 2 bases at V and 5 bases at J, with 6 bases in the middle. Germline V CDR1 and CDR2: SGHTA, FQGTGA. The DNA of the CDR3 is TGTGCCAGCAGCTTAGCGGCGACCGGGGAGCTGTTTTTT. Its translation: CASSLAATGELFF.

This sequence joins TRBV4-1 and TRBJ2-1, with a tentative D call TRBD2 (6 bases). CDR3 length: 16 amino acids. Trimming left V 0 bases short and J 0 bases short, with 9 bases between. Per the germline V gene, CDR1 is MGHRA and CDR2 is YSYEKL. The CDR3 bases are TGCGCCAGCAGCCAAGATTGGGGACTCTCCTACAATGAGCAGTTCTTC. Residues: CASSQDWGLSYNEQFF.

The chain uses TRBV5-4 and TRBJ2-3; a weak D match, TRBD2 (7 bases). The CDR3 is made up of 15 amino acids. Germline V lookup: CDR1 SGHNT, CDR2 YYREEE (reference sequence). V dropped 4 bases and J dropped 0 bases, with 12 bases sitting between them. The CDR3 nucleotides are TGTGCCAGCAGCGGCCGGGGGGCTAGCACAGATACGCAGTATTTT. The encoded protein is CASSGRGASTDTQYF.

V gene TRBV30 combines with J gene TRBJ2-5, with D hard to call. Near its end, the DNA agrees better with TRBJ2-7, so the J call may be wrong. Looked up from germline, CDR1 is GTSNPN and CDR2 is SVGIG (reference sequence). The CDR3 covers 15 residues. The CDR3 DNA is TGTGCCTGGAGTCTCGACCCCCGGAGCTCCTACGAGCAGTACTTC. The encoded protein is CAWSLDPRSSYEQYF.

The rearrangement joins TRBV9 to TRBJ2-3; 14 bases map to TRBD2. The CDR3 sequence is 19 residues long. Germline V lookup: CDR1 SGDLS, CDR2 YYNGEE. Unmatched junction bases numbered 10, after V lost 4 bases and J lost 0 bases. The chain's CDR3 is CASSPDAGTSGGSTDTQYF. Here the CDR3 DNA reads TGTGCCAGCAGCCCAGACGCCGGGACTAGCGGGGGTAGCACAGATACGCAGTATTTT.

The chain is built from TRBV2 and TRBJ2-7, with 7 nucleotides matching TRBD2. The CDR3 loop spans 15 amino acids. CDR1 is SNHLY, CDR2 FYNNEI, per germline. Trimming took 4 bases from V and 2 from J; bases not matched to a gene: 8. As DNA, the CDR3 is TGTGCCAGCAGTGCCCGAGCGGGGCTGACCTACGAGCAGTACTTC. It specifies CASSARAGLTYEQYF.